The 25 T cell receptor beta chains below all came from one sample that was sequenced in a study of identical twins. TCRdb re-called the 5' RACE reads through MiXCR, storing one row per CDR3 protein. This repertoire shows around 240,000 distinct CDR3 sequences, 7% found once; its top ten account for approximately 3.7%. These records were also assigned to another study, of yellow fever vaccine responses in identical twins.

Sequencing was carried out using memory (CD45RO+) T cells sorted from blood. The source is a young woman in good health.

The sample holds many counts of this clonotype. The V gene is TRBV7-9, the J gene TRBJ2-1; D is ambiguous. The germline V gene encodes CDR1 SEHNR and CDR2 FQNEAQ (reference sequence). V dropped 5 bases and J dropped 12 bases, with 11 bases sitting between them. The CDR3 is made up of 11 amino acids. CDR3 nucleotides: TGTGCCAGCAGCCCCAACATGGGGCAGTTCTTC. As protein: CASSPNMGQFF.

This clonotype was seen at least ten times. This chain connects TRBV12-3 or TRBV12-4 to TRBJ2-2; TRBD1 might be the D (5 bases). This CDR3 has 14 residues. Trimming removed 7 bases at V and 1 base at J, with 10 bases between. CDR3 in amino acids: CASKEQENTGELFF. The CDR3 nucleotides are TGTGCCAGCAAAGAACAGGAGAACACCGGGGAGCTGTTTTTT.

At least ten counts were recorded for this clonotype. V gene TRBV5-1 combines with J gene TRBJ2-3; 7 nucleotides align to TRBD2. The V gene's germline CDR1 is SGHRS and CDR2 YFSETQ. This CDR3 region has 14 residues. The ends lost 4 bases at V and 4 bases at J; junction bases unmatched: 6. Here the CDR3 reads CASSGGVRADTQYF. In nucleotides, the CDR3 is TGCGCCAGCAGCGGGGGGGTCCGGGCAGATACGCAGTATTTT.

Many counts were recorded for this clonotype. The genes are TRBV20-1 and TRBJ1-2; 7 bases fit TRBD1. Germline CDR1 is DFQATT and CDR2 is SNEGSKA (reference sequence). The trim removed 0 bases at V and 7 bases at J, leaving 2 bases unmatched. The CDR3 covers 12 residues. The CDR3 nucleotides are TGCAGTGCTAGAGATCAGGGGGGTGGCTACACCTTC. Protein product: CSARDQGGGYTF.

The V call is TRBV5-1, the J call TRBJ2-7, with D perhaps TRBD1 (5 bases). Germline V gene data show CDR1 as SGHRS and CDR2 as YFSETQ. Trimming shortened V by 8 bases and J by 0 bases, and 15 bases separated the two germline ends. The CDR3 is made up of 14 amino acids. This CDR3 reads CASKPTANSYEQYV. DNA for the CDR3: TGCGCCAGTAAACCGACAGCGAACTCCTACGAGCAGTACGTC.

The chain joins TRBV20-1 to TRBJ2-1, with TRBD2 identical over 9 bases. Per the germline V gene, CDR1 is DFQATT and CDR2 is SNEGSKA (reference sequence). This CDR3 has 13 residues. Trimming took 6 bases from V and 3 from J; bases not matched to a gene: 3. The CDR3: CSASGRNYNEQFF. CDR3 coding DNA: TGCAGTGCCAGCGGGAGGAACTACAATGAGCAGTTCTTC.

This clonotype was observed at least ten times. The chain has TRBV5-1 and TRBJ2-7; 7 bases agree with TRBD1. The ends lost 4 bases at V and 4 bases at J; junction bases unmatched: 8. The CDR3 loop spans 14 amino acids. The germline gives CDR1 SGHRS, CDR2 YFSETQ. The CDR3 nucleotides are TGCGCCAGCAGCACGTCCGGGACAGTGTACGAGCAGTACTTC. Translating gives CASSTSGTVYEQYF.

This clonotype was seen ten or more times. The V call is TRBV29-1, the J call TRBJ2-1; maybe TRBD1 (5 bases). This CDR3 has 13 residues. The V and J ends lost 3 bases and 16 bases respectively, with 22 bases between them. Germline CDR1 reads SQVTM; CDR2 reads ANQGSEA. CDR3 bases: TGCAGCGTTGACATGCCAGACAGCCCCCAGTTTTTCTTC. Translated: CSVDMPDSPQFFF.

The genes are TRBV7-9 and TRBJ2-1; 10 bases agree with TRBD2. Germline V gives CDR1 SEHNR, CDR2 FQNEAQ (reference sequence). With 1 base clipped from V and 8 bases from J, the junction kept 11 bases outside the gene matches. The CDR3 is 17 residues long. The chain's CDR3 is CASSLGLAGVFFDEQFF. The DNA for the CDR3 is TGTGCCAGCAGCTTAGGGCTAGCGGGAGTTTTTTTCGATGAGCAGTTCTTC.

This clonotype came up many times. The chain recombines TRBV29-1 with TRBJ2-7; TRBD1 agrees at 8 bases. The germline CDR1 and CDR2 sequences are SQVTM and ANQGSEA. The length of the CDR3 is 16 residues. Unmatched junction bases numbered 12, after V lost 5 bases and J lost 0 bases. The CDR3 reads CSVRGQGTAGSYEQYV. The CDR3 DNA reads TGCAGCGTTAGAGGACAGGGTACCGCTGGCTCCTACGAGCAGTACGTC.

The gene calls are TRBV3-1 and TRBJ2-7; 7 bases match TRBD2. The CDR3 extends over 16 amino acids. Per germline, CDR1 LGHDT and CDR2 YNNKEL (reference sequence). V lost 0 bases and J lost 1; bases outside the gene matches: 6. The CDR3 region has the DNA TGTGCCAGCAGCCAAGAAAGCACTAGCGAATCCTACGAGCAGTACTTC. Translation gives CASSQESTSESYEQYF.

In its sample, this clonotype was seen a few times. The CDR3 loop is CASSPGTGGSEAFF. As DNA, the CDR3 is TGTGCCAGCAGTCCCGGGACAGGGGGCTCTGAAGCTTTCTTT. This chain joins TRBV2 and TRBJ1-1, with 12 bases aligning to TRBD1. The CDR3 sequence is 14 residues long. CDR1 and CDR2 (germline): SNHLY, FYNNEI. With 5 bases clipped from V and 6 bases from J, the junction kept 4 bases outside the gene matches.

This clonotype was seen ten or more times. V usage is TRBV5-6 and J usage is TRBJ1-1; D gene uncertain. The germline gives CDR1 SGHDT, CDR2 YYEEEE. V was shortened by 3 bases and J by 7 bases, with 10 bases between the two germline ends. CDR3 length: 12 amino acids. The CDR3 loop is CASSSGRGEAFF. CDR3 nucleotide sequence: TGTGCCAGCAGCTCTGGACGTGGTGAAGCTTTCTTT.

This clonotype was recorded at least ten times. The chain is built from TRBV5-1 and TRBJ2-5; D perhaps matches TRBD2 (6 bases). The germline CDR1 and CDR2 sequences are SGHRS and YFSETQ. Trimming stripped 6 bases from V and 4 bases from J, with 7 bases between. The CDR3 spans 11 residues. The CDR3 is CASKGGETQYF. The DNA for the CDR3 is TGCGCCAGCAAGGGAGGAGAGACCCAGTACTTC. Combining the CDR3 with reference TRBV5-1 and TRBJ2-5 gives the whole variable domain KAGVTQTPRYLIKTRGQQVTLSCSPISGHRSVSWYQQTPGQGLQFLFEYFSETQRNKGNFPGRFSGRQFSNSRSEMNVSTLELGDSALYLCASKGGETQYFGPGTRLLVL.

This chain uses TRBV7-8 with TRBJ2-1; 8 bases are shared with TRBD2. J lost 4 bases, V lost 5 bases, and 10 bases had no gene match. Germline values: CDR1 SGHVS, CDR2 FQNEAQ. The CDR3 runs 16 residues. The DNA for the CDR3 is TGTGCCAGCAGCAAGCGAAGCGGGGGAACGTACAATGAGCAGTTCTTC. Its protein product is CASSKRSGGTYNEQFF. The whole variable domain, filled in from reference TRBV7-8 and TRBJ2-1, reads GAGVSQSPRYKVAKRGQDVALRCDPISGHVSLFWYQQALGQGPEFLTYFQNEAQLDKSGLPSDRFFAERPEGSVSTLKIQRTQQEDSAVYLCASSKRSGGTYNEQFFGPGTRLTVL.

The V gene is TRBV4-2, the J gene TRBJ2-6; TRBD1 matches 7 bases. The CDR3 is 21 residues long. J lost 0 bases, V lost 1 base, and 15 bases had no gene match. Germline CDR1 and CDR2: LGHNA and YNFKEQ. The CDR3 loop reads CASSQAAVTGSPLSGANVLTF. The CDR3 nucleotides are TGTGCCAGCAGCCAAGCGGCGGTGACAGGGTCTCCTCTCTCTGGGGCCAACGTCCTGACTTTC.

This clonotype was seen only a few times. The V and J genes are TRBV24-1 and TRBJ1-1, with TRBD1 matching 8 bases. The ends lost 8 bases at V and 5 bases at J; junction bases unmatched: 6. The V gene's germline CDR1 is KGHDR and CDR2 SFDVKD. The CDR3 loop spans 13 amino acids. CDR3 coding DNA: TGTGCCACCATGAAACAGGGGGGAACTGAAGCTTTCTTT. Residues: CATMKQGGTEAFF.

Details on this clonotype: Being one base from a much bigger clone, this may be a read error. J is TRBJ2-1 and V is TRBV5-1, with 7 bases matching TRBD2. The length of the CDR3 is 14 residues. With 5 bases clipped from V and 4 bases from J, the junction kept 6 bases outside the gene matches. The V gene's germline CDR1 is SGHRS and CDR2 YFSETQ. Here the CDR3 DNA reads TGCGCCAGCAGGGGTGACGGGAGGTACAATGAGCAGTTCTTC. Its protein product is CASRGDGRYNEQFF. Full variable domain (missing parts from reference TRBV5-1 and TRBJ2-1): KAGVTQTPRYLIKTRGQQVTLSCSPISGHRSVSWYQQTPGQGLQFLFEYFSETQRNKGNFPGRFSGRQFSNSRSEMNVSTLELGDSALYLCASRGDGRYNEQFFGPGTRLTVL.

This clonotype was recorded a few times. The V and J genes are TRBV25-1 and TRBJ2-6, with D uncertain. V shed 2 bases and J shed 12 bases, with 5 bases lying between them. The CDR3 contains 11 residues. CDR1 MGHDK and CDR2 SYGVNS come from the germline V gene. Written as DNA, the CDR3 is TGTGCCAGCAGTGAAGTGGGCGTCCTGACTTTC. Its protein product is CASSEVGVLTF.

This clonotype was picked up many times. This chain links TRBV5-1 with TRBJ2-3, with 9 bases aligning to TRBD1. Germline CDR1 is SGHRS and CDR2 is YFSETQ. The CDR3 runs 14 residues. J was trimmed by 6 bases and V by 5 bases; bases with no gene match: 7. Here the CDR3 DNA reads TGCGCCAGCAGAATACAGGGGGCATTGGATACGCAGTATTTT. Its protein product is CASRIQGALDTQYF.

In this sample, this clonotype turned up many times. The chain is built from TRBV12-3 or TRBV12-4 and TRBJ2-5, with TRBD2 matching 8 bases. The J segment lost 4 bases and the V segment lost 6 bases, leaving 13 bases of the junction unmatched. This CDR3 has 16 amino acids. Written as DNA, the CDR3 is TGTGCCAGCAGCCCCTCGTTAGCGGGATTGGGAGAGACCCAGTACTTC. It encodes CASSPSLAGLGETQYF.

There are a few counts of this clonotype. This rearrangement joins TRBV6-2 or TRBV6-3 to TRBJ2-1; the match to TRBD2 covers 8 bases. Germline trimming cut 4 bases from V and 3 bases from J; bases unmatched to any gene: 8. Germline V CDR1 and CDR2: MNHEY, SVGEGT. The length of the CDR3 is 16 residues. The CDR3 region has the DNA TGTGCCAGCAGTTTGCATAGCGGGAAAGTCTACAATGAGCAGTTCTTC. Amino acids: CASSLHSGKVYNEQFF.

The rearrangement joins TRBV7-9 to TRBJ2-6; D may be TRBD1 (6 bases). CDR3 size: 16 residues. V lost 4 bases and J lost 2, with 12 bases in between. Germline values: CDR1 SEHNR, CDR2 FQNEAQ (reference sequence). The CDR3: CASSSGTGTGANVLTF. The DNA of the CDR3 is TGTGCCAGCAGCTCGGGAACAGGGACTGGGGCCAACGTCCTGACTTTC.

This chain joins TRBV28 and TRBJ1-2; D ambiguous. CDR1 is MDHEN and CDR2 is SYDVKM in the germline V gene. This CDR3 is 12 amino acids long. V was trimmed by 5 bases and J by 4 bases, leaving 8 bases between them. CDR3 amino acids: CASSEGTYGYTF. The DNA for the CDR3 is TGTGCCAGCAGTGAGGGAACCTATGGCTACACCTTC.

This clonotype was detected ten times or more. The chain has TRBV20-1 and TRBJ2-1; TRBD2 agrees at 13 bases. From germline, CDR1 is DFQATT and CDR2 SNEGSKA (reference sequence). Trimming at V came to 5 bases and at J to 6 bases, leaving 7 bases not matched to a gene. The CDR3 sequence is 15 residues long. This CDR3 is CSASPRLAGGNEQFF. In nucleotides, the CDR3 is TGCAGTGCTTCCCCTCGACTAGCGGGGGGCAATGAGCAGTTCTTC.